This entry is about one T cell receptor (beta chain). Data came from immunoSEQ multiplex PCR; TCRdb stores just in-frame clones and leaves some out. Of about 180,000 clones in the sample, about 80% were seen once. This sample stems from a study of blood T cell repertoires in COVID-19. V was cut by 4 bases and J by 2 bases, with 12 bases left in between. CDR3 length equals 15 residues. CDR1 is KGHDR, CDR2 SFDVKD, per germline. The sequence derives from an older woman with acute or convalescent COVID-19. Source material: peripheral blood. This chain uses TRBV24-1 with TRBJ2-3; a weak D match, TRBD1 (5 bases). The CDR3 nucleotides are TGTGCCACCAGTGACTCTAGGACATCCACAGATACGCAGTATTTT. Amino acid sequence: CATSDSRTSTDTQYF.